This T cell receptor beta chain was captured in a study of cytomegalovirus exposure and HLA in healthy donors. This clone was found once. The CDR3 is 16 residues long. V shed 3 bases, J shed 2 bases, and the junction held 4 bases outside the gene matches. Germline CDR1 and CDR2: SGDLS and YYNGEE. Vbeta (60) and Jbeta (13) primers were used in the PCR. Only in-frame clones appear in the TCRdb table, and some are missing; sequencing was by immunoSEQ multiplex PCR. Of around 35,000 clones in the sample, 70% to 75% were seen once. The sequenced sample was PBMCs. The sequence derives from a man aged 25 to 40 in good health and CMV-seronegative. The V call is TRBV9, the J call TRBJ2-3, with 12 bases that match TRBD1. CDR3 residues: CASSAPGQGATDTQYF. CDR3 coding DNA: TGTGCCAGCAGCGCACCGGGACAGGGGGCCACAGATACGCAGTATTTT.